What follows are 21 T cell receptor beta chains derived from one specimen sequenced in a study of T cell responses to AZD1222 COVID-19 vaccine. Using immunoSEQ multiplex PCR, the repertoire was profiled, and TCRdb retains in-frame clones only, with some absent. Among some 130,000 clones listed, roughly 90% were seen once. The specimen was peripheral blood, collected on day 0 of AZD1222 vaccination. These receptors were taken from an adult in good health.

The J gene is TRBJ1-5, the V gene TRBV15; 7 bases align to TRBD1. V trimming: 0 bases; J trimming: 7 bases; junction bases outside the gene matches: 6. This CDR3 has 15 amino acids. Germline V gene sequence: CDR1 LNHNV, CDR2 YYDKDF (reference sequence). The CDR3 sequence: CATSRDLSGGQPQHF. The CDR3 DNA sequence: TGTGCCACCAGCAGAGATCTGTCAGGGGGACAGCCCCAGCATTTT.

The V call is TRBV18, the J call TRBJ1-5; unclear D gene. V gave up 2 bases and J gave up 2 bases, with 4 bases separating them. Per the germline V gene, CDR1 is KGHSH and CDR2 is LQKENI. The CDR3 has 13 residues. The CDR3 loop reads CASSPEGNQPQHF. In nucleotides, the CDR3 is TGTGCCAGCTCACCAGAGGGCAATCAGCCCCAGCATTTT.

J is TRBJ2-2 and V is TRBV9, with D uncertain. Germline-derived CDR1 and CDR2 are SGDLS and YYNGEE. The V and J ends lost 0 bases and 2 bases respectively, with 8 bases between them. The CDR3 totals 15 residues. This chain's CDR3 is CASSVGHLNTGELFF. CDR3 coding DNA: TGTGCCAGCAGCGTAGGGCACCTTAACACCGGGGAGCTGTTTTTT.

V is TRBV19 and J is TRBJ1-2; 7 bases line up with TRBD1. CDR3 length equals 14 residues. CDR1 LNHDA and CDR2 SQIVND come from the germline V gene (reference sequence). The V gene end was trimmed by 8 bases and the J gene end by 6 bases; junction bases not matched to a gene: 12. The CDR3 nucleotides read TGTGCCAGTCACCGTGGACAGGAGATTCATGGCTACACCTTC. Protein: CASHRGQEIHGYTF. The full variable domain, in which reference TRBV19 and TRBJ1-2 provide the parts outside the CDR3, is DGGITQSPKYLFRKEGQNVTLSCEQNLNHDAMYWYRQDPGQGLRLIYYSQIVNDFQKGDIAEGYSVSREKKESFPLTVTSAQKNPTAFYLCASHRGQEIHGYTFGSGTRLTVV.

The V gene is TRBV7-8, the J gene TRBJ1-1; maybe TRBD1 (6 bases). The CDR3 runs 15 residues. CDR1 SGHVS and CDR2 FQNEAQ come from the germline V gene. V was clipped by 3 bases and J by 1 base, with 12 bases between them. The CDR3 sequence is CASSFVGQTNTEAFF. In nucleotides, the CDR3 is TGTGCCAGCAGCTTCGTTGGACAGACGAACACTGAAGCTTTCTTT.

The genes are TRBV28 and TRBJ1-1, with D perhaps matching TRBD1 (5 bases). Germline assignment: CDR1 MDHEN and CDR2 SYDVKM. The CDR3 has 13 amino acids. V lost 3 bases, J lost 1 base, and 6 bases lay in between. CDR3 nucleotides: TGTGCCAGCAGTTTGGGGCGGAACACTGAAGCTTTCTTT. This encodes CASSLGRNTEAFF.

This clone came up a few times. The CDR3 spells CSVQGEGGSSYNEQFF. The DNA of the CDR3 is TGCAGCGTTCAGGGTGAGGGCGGGAGCTCCTACAATGAGCAGTTCTTC. The genes are TRBV29-1 and TRBJ2-1, with 7 bases matching TRBD2. With V trimmed by 5 bases and J by 0 bases, 10 bases remained unmatched. The CDR3 loop spans 16 amino acids. Per the germline V gene, CDR1 is SQVTM and CDR2 is ANQGSEA.

The chain recombines TRBV7-7 with TRBJ1-1; a weak D match, TRBD1 (5 bases). The V end lost 1 base, the J end lost 3 bases, and 6 bases lay between the germline ends. CDR3 length: 13 residues. Per the germline V gene, CDR1 is SSHAT and CDR2 is FNYEAQ (reference sequence). The CDR3 DNA sequence: TGTGCCAGCAGCTTAGACAGGCACACTGAAGCTTTCTTT. Translated, it gives CASSLDRHTEAFF.

The chain couples TRBV4-3 to TRBJ1-2; D is undetermined. The CDR3 loop spans 14 amino acids. Looked up from germline, CDR1 is LGHNA and CDR2 is YSLEER. Trimming removed 1 base from V and 5 bases from J, with 11 bases in between. In nucleotides, the CDR3 is TGCGCCAGCAGCCAAGGGGCAGTTTCGTATGGCTACACCTTC. As protein: CASSQGAVSYGYTF.

The chain uses TRBV25-1 and TRBJ1-5, with D unclear. V was shortened by 2 bases and J by 4 bases, with 9 bases between the two germline ends. The CDR3 consists of 14 residues. In germline, CDR1 is MGHDK, CDR2 SYGVNS. The CDR3 spells CASSESAVNQPQHF. CDR3 in DNA: TGTGCCAGCAGTGAAAGTGCAGTGAATCAGCCCCAGCATTTT. Based on the CDR3 plus reference TRBV25-1 and TRBJ1-5, the full variable domain is EADIYQTPRYLVIGTGKKITLECSQTMGHDKMYWYQQDPGMELHLIHYSYGVNSTEKGDLSSESTVSRIRTEHFPLTLESARPSHTSQYLCASSESAVNQPQHFGDGTRLSIL.

The chain has TRBV11-3 and TRBJ1-3; TRBD1 might be the D (5 bases). In germline, CDR1 is SGHNT, CDR2 YENEEA. The CDR3 loop spans 14 amino acids. Trimming cost V 5 bases and J 4 bases, with 12 bases left between them. Written as DNA, the CDR3 is TGTGCCAGCAGCGCCCGGGGCTTGGGAAACACCATATATTTT. Amino acids: CASSARGLGNTIYF.

This chain connects TRBV27 to TRBJ2-1; maybe TRBD2 (6 bases). The CDR3 is made up of 16 amino acids. The ends were cut back, 6 bases at V and 13 bases at J, with 28 bases in the middle. CDR1 is MNHEY and CDR2 is SMNVEV in the germline V gene (reference sequence). CDR3 coding DNA: TGTGCCAGCAGCTTGTCCGGGAGAGCCCCCTCATTTTCTCAGTTCTTC. As protein: CASSLSGRAPSFSQFF.

The CDR3 region is CASKGQPWGTGELFF. The CDR3 DNA is TGTGCCAGCAAGGGACAGCCTTGGGGAACCGGGGAGCTGTTTTTT. The chain links TRBV27 to TRBJ2-2, with TRBD1 matching over 7 bases. CDR3 length: 15 amino acids. Germline V gene data show CDR1 as MNHEY and CDR2 as SMNVEV (reference sequence). V shed 7 bases, J shed 5 bases, and the junction held 10 bases outside the gene matches.

V usage is TRBV16 and J usage is TRBJ1-2, with D hard to call. In germline, CDR1 is KGHSY, CDR2 FQNENV. V was clipped by 3 bases and J by 5 bases, with 10 bases between them. The CDR3 contains 13 residues. CDR3 amino acids: CASSQLEQYGYTF. CDR3 sequence (DNA): TGTGCCAGCAGCCAGCTGGAGCAGTATGGCTACACCTTC.

The rearrangement links TRBV27 to TRBJ1-5, with D possibly being TRBD1 (5 bases). The V end lost 6 bases, the J end lost 0 bases, and 12 bases lay between the germline ends. In germline, CDR1 is MNHEY, CDR2 SMNVEV (reference sequence). The length of the CDR3 is 15 residues. CDR3 sequence (DNA): TGTGCCAGCAGCGCCAGGGTTGGTAGCAATCAGCCCCAGCATTTT. Its protein is CASSARVGSNQPQHF.

The gene calls are TRBV19 and TRBJ2-2; D gene unclear. V lost 7 bases and J 6 bases, leaving 12 bases between the germline ends. Germline CDR1 is LNHDA and CDR2 is SQIVND (reference sequence). The CDR3 is 13 amino acids. The CDR3, as DNA: TGTGCCAGTACCCCCGGAACGGCCGGGGAGCTGTTTTTT. Amino acid sequence: CASTPGTAGELFF.

The rearrangement joins TRBV6-2 or TRBV6-3 to TRBJ2-5; 7 bases fit TRBD2. Germline trimming cut 6 bases from V and 4 bases from J; bases unmatched to any gene: 8. Germline lookup yields CDR1 MNHEY and CDR2 SVGEGT. CDR3 length: 14 amino acids. The CDR3 loop is CASSEAGPSETQYF. The CDR3 region has the DNA TGTGCCAGCAGCGAAGCGGGGCCCTCAGAGACCCAGTACTTC.

J is TRBJ1-1 and V is TRBV19; TRBD1 is a possible D gene (5 bases). Germline V gene sequence: CDR1 LNHDA, CDR2 SQIVND (reference sequence). Trimming shortened V by 5 bases and J by 1 base, and 11 bases separated the two germline ends. The CDR3 runs to 14 residues. The CDR3 here is CASSRGTENTEAFF. In DNA, the CDR3 is TGTGCCAGTAGTCGAGGGACGGAGAACACTGAAGCTTTCTTT.

V and J are TRBV7-3 and TRBJ1-1, with D uncertain. V was cut by 4 bases and J by 0 bases, with 6 bases left in between. This CDR3 spans 13 amino acids. The germline V gene encodes CDR1 SGHTA and CDR2 FQGTGA. The CDR3 loop reads CASSSTVNTEAFF. In DNA form, the CDR3 reads TGTGCCAGCAGCTCTACGGTGAACACTGAAGCTTTCTTT.

The chain links TRBV6-2 or TRBV6-3 to TRBJ2-1; 9 bases line up with TRBD1. Per germline, CDR1 MNHEY and CDR2 SVGEGT. This CDR3 comprises 15 residues. The trim removed 3 bases at V and 4 bases at J, leaving 4 bases unmatched. The CDR3 nucleotides read TGTGCCAGCAGTTATGGGACAGGGCTGTACAATGAGCAGTTCTTC. The encoded protein is CASSYGTGLYNEQFF.

This clone was counted a single time. This chain uses TRBV19 with TRBJ1-2; D possibly corresponds to TRBD1 (5 bases). The V gene's germline CDR1 is LNHDA and CDR2 SQIVND (reference sequence). The CDR3 sequence is 14 residues long. V gave up 10 bases and J gave up 4 bases, with 19 bases separating them. The CDR3 protein is CATESPGLFYGYTF. The DNA for the CDR3 is TGTGCCACCGAATCCCCGGGACTTTTCTATGGCTACACCTTC. Full variable domain (outside the CDR3, taken from reference TRBV19 and TRBJ1-2): DGGITQSPKYLFRKEGQNVTLSCEQNLNHDAMYWYRQDPGQGLRLIYYSQIVNDFQKGDIAEGYSVSREKKESFPLTVTSAQKNPTAFYLCATESPGLFYGYTFGSGTRLTVV.